This T cell receptor (beta chain) was recorded in a study of post-analysis software for immune sequencing data. Study findings and constraints: The five TRBV segments detected at higher frequency in patients than in controls included TRBV5-6, TRBV5-1 and TRBV20-1.

With 4 bases clipped from V and 6 bases from J, the junction kept 16 bases outside the gene matches. CDR1 SEHNR and CDR2 FQNEAQ come from the germline V gene (reference sequence). The CDR3 contains 18 residues. Included in the TCR beta cDNA libraries were unique molecular identifiers. About 540,000 cDNA molecules were obtained from roughly 1 to 10 million T cells. MiXCR, applied by TCRdb to the PCR reads, yields one record per CDR3 protein. The sample holds some 800,000 distinct CDR3 sequences, 46% seen once. In this sample, this clonotype turned up a few times. Its antigen is not known. This rearrangement joins TRBV7-9 to TRBJ2-3, with TRBD2 identical over 10 bases. The clonotype comes from a girl under 18 with multiple sclerosis. The source material was blood. CDR3 residues: CASSSPSSGTSAADTQYF. The CDR3 DNA follows: TGTGCCAGCAGCTCCCCGTCGTCCGGGACTAGCGCGGCGGATACGCAGTATTTT.